The sequence of this TCR beta chain was determined in a study of blood T cell repertoires in COVID-19. Study overall: The United States, Italy and Spain provided the acute and convalescent COVID-19 samples. From T cells, B-cell-depleted T cells, or PBMCs came the material, which was cDNA or gDNA.

The CDR3 runs to 19 residues. The germline gives CDR1 MDHEN, CDR2 SYDVKM. Trimming at V came to 3 bases and at J to 0 bases, leaving 11 bases not matched to a gene. Study processing details: How many nucleated cells were present was estimated from reference gene primer amplification. This table comes from immunoSEQ multiplex PCR, and its TCRdb copy is limited to in-frame clones, with some not included. V, J and clone size were drawn from that table, and D and trimming were deduced from the DNA. Counted here are roughly 59,000 clones, roughly 80% occurring once; the ten biggest clones make up roughly 12%.

J is TRBJ2-6 and V is TRBV28; 7 bases agree with TRBD2. This TCR derives from an elderly man with acute or convalescent COVID-19. Sequencing input: peripheral blood. DNA for the CDR3: TGTGCCAGCAGTTTGAGGGCGACTAGCAGACACTCTGGGGCCAACGTCCTGACTTTC. Translating it yields CASSLRATSRHSGANVLTF.